The rows below give T cell receptor beta chains drawn from one sample of a study of cytomegalovirus exposure and HLA in healthy donors. Using immunoSEQ multiplex PCR, the repertoire was profiled, and TCRdb retains in-frame clones only, with some absent. The top ten hold about 0.23% of the sample, which has fewer than 200,000 clones, roughly 87% seen once. The sequenced material came from PBMCs. These receptors came from a girl less than two years old in good health and CMV-seronegative. The CDR3 runs from the conserved cysteine through the conserved F or W. The D gene is left open where the match is weak.

d_call	v_call	j_call	cdr3_nt	cdr3_aa
.	TRBV5-5	TRBJ2-1	TGTGCCAGCAGCTTGGGGAGAACCAATGAGCAGTTCTTC	CASSLGRTNEQFF
.	TRBV7-9	TRBJ2-7	TGTGCCAGCAGCCAAGGGGTTTACGAGCAGTACTTC	CASSQGVYEQYF
TRBD2	TRBV6-1	TRBJ2-1	TGTGCCAGCAGAAGATCTAGCGGGGAGTACAATGAGCAGTTCTTC	CASRRSSGEYNEQFF
TRBD2	TRBV9	TRBJ2-5	TGTGCCAGCAGCGTAGACACTAGCGGGGAAGAGACCCAGTACTTC	CASSVDTSGEETQYF
.	TRBV5-5	TRBJ1-2	TGTGCCAGCAGCTGGAACCAGGGCCGGGGCTACACCTTC	CASSWNQGRGYTF
TRBD1	TRBV7-9	TRBJ1-4	TGTGCCAGCAGACAAAGAAAGACAGGGGGTAATGAAAAACTGTTTTTT	CASRQRKTGGNEKLFF
TRBD1	TRBV18	TRBJ1-2	TGTGCCAGCTCACCCGGACAGGGATCTGGCTACACCTTC	CASSPGQGSGYTF
.	TRBV5-1	TRBJ2-2	TGCGCCAGCGGCGGACACTCGAACACCGGGGAGCTGTTTTTT	CASGGHSNTGELFF
.	TRBV7-8	TRBJ1-4	TGTGCCAGCAGCTTAACAGAGCGGTGGGAAAAACTGTTTTTT	CASSLTERWEKLFF
.	TRBV15	TRBJ2-7	TGTGCCACCAGCAGAGTTGGCAGCTCCTACGAGCAGTACTTC	CATSRVGSSYEQYF
TRBD2	TRBV27	TRBJ2-7	TGTGCCAGCAGGTTACTAGCGGGGGGGTACGAGCAGTACTTC	CASRLLAGGYEQYF